This T cell receptor (beta chain) is from a study of spatial heterogeneity in lung cancer. The wider study: The donors comprised 60 to 85 untreated early-stage non-small cell lung cancer patients. Alpha-chain sequences were detected in numbers that were consistently lower than beta-chain sequences. Study-level findings and limits: Blood showed ubiquitous tumor TCRs more often at resection than at routine follow-up.

Per germline, CDR1 MDHEN and CDR2 SYDVKM. The J segment lost 7 bases and the V segment lost 7 bases, leaving 10 bases of the junction unmatched. The CDR3 totals 14 residues. Time point specified: blood at routine non-recurrence follow-up after resection. Whole RNA came from tumor, nontumor lung or frozen PBMC and was sequenced without being sorted. Each CDR3 protein gets one entry after TCRdb re-called the 5' RACE reads with MiXCR. The sample lists 39,000 or so distinct CDR3 sequences, under 12% occurring once. The table lists this clonotype with many counts. Its cognate antigen is unknown. The sample was PBMCs, taken at follow-up. The clonotype comes from a female donor with early-stage non-small cell lung cancer. The chain joins TRBV28 to TRBJ1-1; 9 nucleotides match TRBD1. The CDR3 here is CASIYSTGQGEAFF. CDR3 in DNA: TGTGCCAGCATTTATTCGACGGGACAGGGTGAAGCTTTCTTT.